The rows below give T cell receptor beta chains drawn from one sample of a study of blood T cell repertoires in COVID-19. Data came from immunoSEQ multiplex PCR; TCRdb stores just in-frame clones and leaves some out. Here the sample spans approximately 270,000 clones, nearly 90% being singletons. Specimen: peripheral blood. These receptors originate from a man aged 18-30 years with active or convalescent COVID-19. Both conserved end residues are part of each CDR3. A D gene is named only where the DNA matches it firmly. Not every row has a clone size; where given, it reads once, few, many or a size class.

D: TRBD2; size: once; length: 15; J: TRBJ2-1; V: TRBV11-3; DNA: TGTGCCAGCAGCCTGGGTAGCGGGTCCTACAATGAGCAGTTCTTC; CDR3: CASSLGSGSYNEQFF
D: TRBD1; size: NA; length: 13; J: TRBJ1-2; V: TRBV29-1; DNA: TGCAGCGCACCGGGACAGGGTTTGGGTGGCTACACCTTC; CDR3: CSAPGQGLGGYTF
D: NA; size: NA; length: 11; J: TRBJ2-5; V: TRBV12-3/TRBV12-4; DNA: TGTGCCAGCAGCAGACAAGAGACCCAGTACTTC; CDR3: CASSRQETQYF
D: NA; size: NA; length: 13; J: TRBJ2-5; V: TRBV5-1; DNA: TGCGCCAGCAGCTTGACAGGGCGGGAGACCCAGTACTTC; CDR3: CASSLTGRETQYF
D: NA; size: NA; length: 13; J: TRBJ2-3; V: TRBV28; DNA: TGTGCCAGCAGTCCGACGACCGGGGATACGCAGTATTTT; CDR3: CASSPTTGDTQYF
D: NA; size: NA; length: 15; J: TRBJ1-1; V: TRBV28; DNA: TGTGCCAGCAGTTGGCTTGGGCCACGAAAAGCTGAAGCTTTCTTT; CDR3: CASSWLGPRKAEAFF
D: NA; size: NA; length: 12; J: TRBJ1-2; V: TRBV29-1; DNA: TGCAGCGTTGAGAACGGGAACTATGGCTACACCTTC; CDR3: CSVENGNYGYTF
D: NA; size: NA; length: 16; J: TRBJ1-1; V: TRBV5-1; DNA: TGCGCCAGCACCGAGAGGACGGACAGCCGAAACACTGAAGCTTTCTTT; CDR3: CASTERTDSRNTEAFF
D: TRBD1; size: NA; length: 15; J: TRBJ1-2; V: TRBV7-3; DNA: TGTGCCAGCAGCCCCCGACAGGGGCCAATATATGGCTACACCTTC; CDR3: CASSPRQGPIYGYTF
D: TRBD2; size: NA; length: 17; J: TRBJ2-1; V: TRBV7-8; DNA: TGTGCCAGCAGCCCCAAAGCTAGCGGGGTGACACTGCATGAGCAGTTCTTC; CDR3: CASSPKASGVTLHEQFF
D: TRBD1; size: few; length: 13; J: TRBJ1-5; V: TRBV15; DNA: TGTGCCACCAGCTCGACAGGGGTACAGCCCCAGCATTTT; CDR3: CATSSTGVQPQHF
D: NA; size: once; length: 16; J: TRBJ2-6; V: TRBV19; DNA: TGTGCCAGTAGTATAGGGCAGAATCCCGGGGCCAACGTCCTGACTTTC; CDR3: CASSIGQNPGANVLTF
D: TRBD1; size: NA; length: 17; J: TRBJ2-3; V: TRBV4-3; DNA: TGCGCCAGCAGCCCGGGACAGAAATCACAGATGCCAGATACGCAGTATTTT; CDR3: CASSPGQKSQMPDTQYF
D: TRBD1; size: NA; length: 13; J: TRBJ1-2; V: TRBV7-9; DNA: TGTGCCAGCAGCTTGACAGGGGCGACTGGCTACACCTTC; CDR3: CASSLTGATGYTF
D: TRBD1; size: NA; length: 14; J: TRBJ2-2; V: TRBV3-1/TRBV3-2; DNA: TGTGCCAGCAGCAACAGGGGGAACACCGGGGAGCTGTTTTTT; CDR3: CASSNRGNTGELFF
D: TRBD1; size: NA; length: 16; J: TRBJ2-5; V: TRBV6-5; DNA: TGTGCCAGCAGTTACGGGGGACAGGGTCTGGAAGAGACCCAGTACTTC; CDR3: CASSYGGQGLEETQYF
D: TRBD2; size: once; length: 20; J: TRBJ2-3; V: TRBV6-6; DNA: TGTGCCATCAGCTACCCCGACAGGGGAGGACTAGCGGGAGTTTTAGATACGCAGTATTTT; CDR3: CAISYPDRGGLAGVLDTQYF
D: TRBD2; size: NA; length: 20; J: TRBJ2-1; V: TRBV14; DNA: TGTGCCAGCAGCCAAGTTGTCCTAGCGGGGGCCAGATACTCCTACAATGAGCAGTTCTTC; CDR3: CASSQVVLAGARYSYNEQFF
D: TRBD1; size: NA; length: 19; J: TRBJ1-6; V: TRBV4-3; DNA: TGCGCCAGCAGGCCCCCGGGGGACAGGGGATTTTCCTATAATTCACCCCTCCACTTT; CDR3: CASRPPGDRGFSYNSPLHF
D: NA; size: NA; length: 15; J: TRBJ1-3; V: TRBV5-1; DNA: TGCGCCAGCAGCGCGCTTCCGTACTATGGAAACACCATATATTTT; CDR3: CASSALPYYGNTIYF
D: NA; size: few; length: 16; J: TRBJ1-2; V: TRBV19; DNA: TGTGCCAGTAGTATCCAATTACTTCAGGCAGCCTATGGCTACACCTTC; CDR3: CASSIQLLQAAYGYTF
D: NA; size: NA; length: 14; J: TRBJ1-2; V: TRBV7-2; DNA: TGTGCCAGCGAGGGAGGGATCGCTAACTATGGCTACACCTTC; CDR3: CASEGGIANYGYTF